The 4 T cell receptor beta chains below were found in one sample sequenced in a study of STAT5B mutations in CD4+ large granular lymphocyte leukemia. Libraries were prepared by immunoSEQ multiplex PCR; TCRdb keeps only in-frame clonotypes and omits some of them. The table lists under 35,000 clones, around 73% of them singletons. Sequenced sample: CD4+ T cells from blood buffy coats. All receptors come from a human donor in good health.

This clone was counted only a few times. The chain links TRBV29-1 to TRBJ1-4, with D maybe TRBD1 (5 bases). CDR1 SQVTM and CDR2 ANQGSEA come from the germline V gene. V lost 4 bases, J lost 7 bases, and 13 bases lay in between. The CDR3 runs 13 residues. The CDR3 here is CSVASFGGEKLFF. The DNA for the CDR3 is TGCAGCGTTGCTTCCTTTGGGGGTGAAAAACTGTTTTTT. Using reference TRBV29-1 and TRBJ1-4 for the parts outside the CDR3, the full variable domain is SAVISQKPSRDICQRGTSLTIQCQVDSQVTMMFWYRQQPGQSLTLIATANQGSEATYESGFVIDKFPISRPNLTFSTLTVSNMSPEDSSIYLCSVASFGGEKLFFGSGTQLSVL.

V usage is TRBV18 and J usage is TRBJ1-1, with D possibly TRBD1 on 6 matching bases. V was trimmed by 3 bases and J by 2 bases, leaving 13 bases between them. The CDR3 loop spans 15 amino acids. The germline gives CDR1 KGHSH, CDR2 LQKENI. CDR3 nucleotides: TGTGCCAGCTCACCGAAACAGGGACGAAACACTGAAGCTTTCTTT. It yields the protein CASSPKQGRNTEAFF.

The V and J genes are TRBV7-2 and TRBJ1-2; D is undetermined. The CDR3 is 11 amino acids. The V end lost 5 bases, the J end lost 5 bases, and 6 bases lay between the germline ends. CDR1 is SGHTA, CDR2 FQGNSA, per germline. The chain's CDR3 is CASSDTYGYTF. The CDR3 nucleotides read TGTGCCAGCAGCGATACATATGGCTACACCTTC. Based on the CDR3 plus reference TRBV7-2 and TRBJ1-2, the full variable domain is GAGVSQSPSNKVTEKGKDVELRCDPISGHTALYWYRQSLGQGLEFLIYFQGNSAPDKSGLPSDRFSAERTGGSVSTLTIQRTQQEDSAVYLCASSDTYGYTFGSGTRLTVV.

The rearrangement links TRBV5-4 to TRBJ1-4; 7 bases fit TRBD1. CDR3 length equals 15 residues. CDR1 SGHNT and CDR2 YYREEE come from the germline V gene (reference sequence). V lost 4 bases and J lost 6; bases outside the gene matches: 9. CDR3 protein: CASSVRDSPYEKLFF. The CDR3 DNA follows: TGTGCCAGCAGCGTCCGGGACAGCCCCTATGAAAAACTGTTTTTT.